Shown below are 4 T cell receptor beta chains from a single sample sequenced in a study. TCRdb reprocessed the 5' RACE reads with MiXCR, giving one entry per CDR3 protein. The sample contains some 62,000 distinct CDR3 sequences, about 31% of which appear only once. The source material was tumor-infiltrating naive CD4+ T cells sorted from the breast tumor. The subset is: naive CD4+ T cells, CD4+CD45RA+CD25-. These receptors all stem from a female donor with breast cancer.

The chain links TRBV20-1 to TRBJ2-7; 7 bases fit TRBD2. Per germline, CDR1 DFQATT and CDR2 SNEGSKA (reference sequence). The CDR3 loop spans 11 amino acids. The V segment lost 3 bases and the J segment 7 bases; nucleotides outside the gene matches: 3. CDR3 nucleotide sequence: TGCAGTGCTAGCACCGGGGGGGAGCAGTACTTC. This sequence encodes CSASTGGEQYF.

The chain couples TRBV6-1 to TRBJ2-1, with TRBD2 as a possible D gene (5 bases). Trimming removed 5 bases from V and 9 bases from J, with 14 bases in between. From germline, CDR1 is MNHNS and CDR2 SASEGT. The CDR3 sequence is 13 residues long. The CDR3 protein is CASSPEGGLEQFF. The CDR3 DNA is TGTGCCAGCAGTCCCGAAGGAGGCCTTGAGCAGTTCTTC.

This clonotype was counted a few times. V gene TRBV9 combines with J gene TRBJ1-3; D is uncertain. This CDR3 comprises 14 residues. Germline CDR1 SGDLS, CDR2 YYNGEE. V lost 0 bases to trimming and J lost 4 bases, with 8 bases between them. The CDR3 spells CASSVATSGNTIYF. CDR3 nucleotide sequence: TGTGCCAGCAGCGTAGCTACCAGCGGAAACACCATATATTTT.

As DNA, the CDR3 is TGTGCCAGCAGCTTAGTTCTTACAGGGGCGAGCGAAAAACTGTTTTTT. Translated, it gives CASSLVLTGASEKLFF. This sequence joins TRBV7-9 and TRBJ1-4; 7 positions agree with TRBD1. The CDR3 runs to 16 residues. Germline CDR1 SEHNR, CDR2 FQNEAQ (reference sequence). With 1 base clipped from V and 8 bases from J, the junction kept 10 bases outside the gene matches.